This paragraph reports one T cell receptor (beta chain). The data originate from a study of blood T cell repertoires in COVID-19. Turning to the study itself: Collection of acute and convalescent COVID-19 samples took place in the United States, Italy and Spain. Sources were T cells, B-cell-depleted T cells, or PBMCs; the material itself was cDNA or gDNA.

Per the original methods: Reference gene primers were amplified, and this amplification served to estimate nucleated cell counts. TCRdb's copy holds only in-frame clones and misses some; the assay was immunoSEQ multiplex PCR. That table is the source of V, J and clone size, and D and trimming were worked out from the DNA. The repertoire holds some 330,000 clones, with more than 75% as singletons. The TCR was taken from a woman aged 50 to 65 with active or convalescent COVID-19. Sequenced: peripheral blood.

The CDR3 DNA reads as TGTGCCAGCAGCACTCCCCCAGATACGCAGTATTTT. Translating it yields CASSTPPDTQYF. The genes are TRBV7-6 and TRBJ2-3; D gene uncertain. Germline CDR1 and CDR2: SGHVS and FNYEAQ. V lost 5 bases to trimming and J lost 4 bases, with 7 bases between them. The length of the CDR3 is 12 residues. Variable domain in full (rest from reference TRBV7-6 and TRBJ2-3): GAGVSQSPRYKVTKRGQDVALRCDPISGHVSLYWYRQALGQGPEFLTYFNYEAQQDKSGLPNDRFSAERPEGSISTLTIQRTEQRDSAMYRCASSTPPDTQYFGPGTRLTVL.